These 21 T cell receptor beta chains share one sample of origin, sequenced in a study of blood T cell repertoires in COVID-19. Profiling relied on immunoSEQ multiplex PCR, and the TCRdb table lists in-frame clones only, not all of them. The sample yields 60,000 to 75,000 clones, 80% to 90% seen once. The sequenced sample was peripheral blood. The receptors shown here come from a man in his forties or fifties with active COVID-19.

The CDR3 nucleotides read TGTGCCAGCAGCTCTGAAACAACCCCGGGGGTGAATGAGCAGTTCTTC. Translating gives CASSSETTPGVNEQFF. This chain connects TRBV5-6 to TRBJ2-1; tentative D call: TRBD2 (6 bases). This CDR3 is built from 16 residues. V was shortened by 3 bases and J by 7 bases, with 20 bases between the two germline ends. Per germline, CDR1 SGHDT and CDR2 YYEEEE.

The chain joins TRBV7-9 to TRBJ2-3; 8 bases align to TRBD2. Germline assignment: CDR1 SEHNR and CDR2 FQNEAQ (reference sequence). The CDR3 runs to 15 residues. With V trimmed by 4 bases and J by 4 bases, 7 bases remained unmatched. The CDR3, as DNA: TGTGCCAGCAGCTCCGGGACTAGAACTGCAGATACGCAGTATTTT. Residues: CASSSGTRTADTQYF.

CDR3 bases: TGTGCCAGCTCACCTTTTCAGGATACGCAGTATTTT. The encoded protein is CASSPFQDTQYF. The chain recombines TRBV18 with TRBJ2-3; D is undetermined. Trimming removed 3 bases from V and 6 bases from J, with 7 bases in between. Germline CDR1 is KGHSH and CDR2 is LQKENI. The CDR3 has 12 residues.

This clone was detected once. The gene calls are TRBV30 and TRBJ2-3; 10 bases match TRBD2. Germline lookup yields CDR1 GTSNPN and CDR2 SVGIG (reference sequence). The CDR3 covers 18 residues. V lost 6 bases, J lost 0 bases, and 15 bases stayed unmatched. Written as DNA, the CDR3 is TGTGCCTGCCTGCCCTGGCTAGCGGGAGCTGCTAGCACAGATACGCAGTATTTT. It encodes CACLPWLAGAASTDTQYF.

Written as DNA, the CDR3 is TGCGCCAGCTCGGCGGGAAGTGCAGACAATGAGCAGTTCTTC. It specifies CASSAGSADNEQFF. The rearrangement uses TRBV5-1 and TRBJ2-1, with D possibly being TRBD2 (6 bases). CDR3 length: 14 residues. V was cut by 7 bases and J by 5 bases, with 16 bases left in between. Germline-derived CDR1 and CDR2 are SGHRS and YFSETQ. Variable domain in full (rest from reference TRBV5-1 and TRBJ2-1): KAGVTQTPRYLIKTRGQQVTLSCSPISGHRSVSWYQQTPGQGLQFLFEYFSETQRNKGNFPGRFSGRQFSNSRSEMNVSTLELGDSALYLCASSAGSADNEQFFGPGTRLTVL.

This chain uses TRBV16 with TRBJ1-1; D is possibly TRBD1 (5 bases). Germline V lookup: CDR1 KGHSY, CDR2 FQNENV. The CDR3 consists of 13 residues. The ends were cut back, 0 bases at V and 7 bases at J, with 9 bases in the middle. CDR3 region: CASSQSGGGEAFF. The CDR3 region has the DNA TGTGCCAGCAGCCAATCCGGGGGGGGTGAAGCTTTCTTT.

The rearrangement joins TRBV24-1 to TRBJ2-2, with a tentative D call TRBD1 (6 bases). CDR1 and CDR2 from the germline V gene are KGHDR and SFDVKD. Trimming took off 5 bases at V and 5 bases at J, with 14 bases between the two ends. CDR3 size: 15 residues. CDR3 bases: TGTGCCACCAGTGGTCCCGGACAGAGGACCGGGGAGCTGTTTTTT. It encodes CATSGPGQRTGELFF.

This clone was detected only once. CDR3 DNA sequence: TGTGCCAGCAGCAGACAGGGGGCGCGTAATTCACCCCTCCACTTT. Its protein is CASSRQGARNSPLHF. The chain joins TRBV6-5 to TRBJ1-6, with 10 positions matching TRBD1. Germline values: CDR1 MNHEY, CDR2 SVGAGI. The CDR3 totals 15 residues. The V and J ends lost 6 bases and 6 bases, in that order; junction bases with no gene match: 5.

The rearrangement joins TRBV6-5 to TRBJ1-6; 8 bases map to TRBD1. CDR1 and CDR2 from the germline V gene are MNHEY and SVGAGI. Losses at the gene ends were 8 bases for V and 10 bases for J; bases not matched to a gene: 7. This CDR3 contains 13 residues. CDR3 bases: TGTGCCAGCTGGGACAGGATCGCCTCACCCCTCCACTTT. This codes for CASWDRIASPLHF.

In its sample, this clone was seen once. This sequence joins TRBV7-9 and TRBJ2-1, with 7 bases matching TRBD1. Germline V gives CDR1 SEHNR, CDR2 FQNEAQ (reference sequence). The CDR3 contains 16 residues. Trimming at V came to 5 bases and at J to 0 bases, leaving 7 bases not matched to a gene. CDR3 nucleotide sequence: TGTGCCAGCAGCCGCGGACAGGCTAGCTCCTACAATGAGCAGTTCTTC. Translated: CASSRGQASSYNEQFF.

The chain has TRBV19 and TRBJ1-4, with 10 bases matching TRBD1. The CDR3 has 17 residues. CDR1 and CDR2 (germline): LNHDA, SQIVND (reference sequence). Trimming cost V 4 bases and J 3 bases; bases outside gene matches: 8. The DNA for the CDR3 is TGTGCCAGTAGTACCCCGGGACAGGGGTGGTCTAATGAAAAACTGTTTTTT. Protein sequence: CASSTPGQGWSNEKLFF.

The chain is built from TRBV2 and TRBJ2-5, with 8 bases identical to TRBD1. The germline gives CDR1 SNHLY, CDR2 FYNNEI. The V segment lost 4 bases and the J segment 4 bases; nucleotides outside the gene matches: 5. The CDR3 loop spans 14 amino acids. The CDR3 DNA reads TGTGCCAGCAGTGCGACAGGGGTGGCAGAGACCCAGTACTTC. Its translation: CASSATGVAETQYF.

This clone was seen just once. The chain links TRBV9 to TRBJ2-3; 12 bases agree with TRBD2. This CDR3 has 16 residues. The J segment lost 5 bases and the V segment lost 0 bases, leaving 4 bases of the junction unmatched. Germline CDR1 and CDR2: SGDLS and YYNGEE. The CDR3 bases are TGTGCCAGCAGCGTAGCTAGCGGGGGGGCCGGAGATACGCAGTATTTT. This sequence encodes CASSVASGGAGDTQYF.

The chain recombines TRBV6-1 with TRBJ2-1; no clear D. The germline gives CDR1 MNHNS, CDR2 SASEGT. Trimming removed 2 bases from V and 8 bases from J, with 16 bases in between. The CDR3 extends over 15 amino acids. The CDR3 sequence is CASSERLARVDEQFF. CDR3 in DNA: TGTGCCAGCAGTGAAAGACTGGCTCGGGTCGATGAGCAGTTCTTC.

The chain recombines TRBV3-1 (or the pseudogene TRBV3-2) with TRBJ1-1; D gene ambiguous. The CDR3 runs to 15 residues. From germline, CDR1 is LGHDT and CDR2 YNNKEL (reference sequence). V was pared by 0 bases and J by 11 bases, with 19 bases between. The CDR3 protein is CASSQDAGSLSGAFF. CDR3 nucleotides: TGTGCCAGCAGCCAAGATGCAGGCAGCCTAAGTGGGGCTTTCTTT.

Written as DNA, the CDR3 is TGCGCCAGCAGCTTGGCCGTACAGGGGAATTCACCCCTCCACTTT. Translating gives CASSLAVQGNSPLHF. The V gene is TRBV5-1, the J gene TRBJ1-6; 7 bases are shared with TRBD1. Germline V lookup: CDR1 SGHRS, CDR2 YFSETQ. Losses at the gene ends were 0 bases for V and 7 bases for J; bases not matched to a gene: 4. The CDR3 contains 15 residues.

This chain joins TRBV6-4 and TRBJ1-1, with D maybe TRBD1 (6 bases). The CDR3 runs 14 residues. The V end lost 7 bases, the J end lost 2 bases, and 14 bases lay between the germline ends. Germline V gives CDR1 MRHNA, CDR2 SNTAGT. In DNA form, the CDR3 reads TGTGCCAGCATTCCGGGACACAGAAACACTGAAGCTTTCTTT. Its protein is CASIPGHRNTEAFF.

The CDR3, as DNA: TGTGCCAGCAGCCAAGATATCAGACAACAGTACTTC. Amino acids: CASSQDIRQQYF. V usage is TRBV14 and J usage is TRBJ2-5, with D hard to call. Trimming shortened V by 0 bases and J by 11 bases, and 10 bases separated the two germline ends. Germline loops: CDR1 SGHDN, CDR2 FVKESK. The CDR3 is 12 residues long.

This sequence joins TRBV5-4 and TRBJ2-3, with 9 bases fitting TRBD2. This CDR3 has 17 amino acids. Germline V gene sequence: CDR1 SGHNT, CDR2 YYREEE (reference sequence). Losses at the gene ends were 4 bases for V and 6 bases for J; bases not matched to a gene: 15. The CDR3 protein is CASSTSTGTSLPDTQYF. In DNA, the CDR3 is TGTGCCAGCAGCACATCAACCGGGACTAGCTTACCCGATACGCAGTATTTT.

J is TRBJ2-1 and V is TRBV7-9, with D possibly being TRBD2 (7 bases). The V gene's germline CDR1 is SEHNR and CDR2 FQNEAQ (reference sequence). Trimming removed 6 bases from V and 5 bases from J, with 17 bases in between. There are 15 residues in the CDR3. CDR3 residues: CASRDLKGGNNEQFF. The CDR3 DNA is TGTGCCAGCAGAGACTTAAAGGGGGGGAACAATGAGCAGTTCTTC. Variable domain in full (rest from reference TRBV7-9 and TRBJ2-1): DTGVSQNPRHKITKRGQNVTFRCDPISEHNRLYWYRQTLGQGPEFLTYFQNEAQLEKSRLLSDRFSAERPKGSFSTLEIQRTEQGDSAMYLCASRDLKGGNNEQFFGPGTRLTVL.

This clone showed up just once. V usage is TRBV24-1 and J usage is TRBJ1-1, with D unresolved. CDR1 and CDR2 from the germline V gene are KGHDR and SFDVKD. This CDR3 comprises 13 residues. V shed 2 bases and J shed 1 base, with 4 bases lying between them. This chain's CDR3 is CATSDYRNTEAFF. The CDR3, as DNA: TGTGCCACCAGTGATTACAGGAACACTGAAGCTTTCTTT.